The 12 T cell receptor beta chains listed next were all sequenced from one sample in a study of OX40 agonist ivuxolimab in advanced cancers. Sequencing used immunoSEQ multiplex PCR; TCRdb keeps in-frame clones, though not all of them. This sample carries tens of thousands of clones, roughly 82% of them seen once, and the ten largest clones take roughly 2.2%. The source was CD4+ or CD8+ T cells sorted from blood, collected in a trial of the OX40 agonist ivuxolimab. Every receptor here comes from an adult with an advanced solid tumor such as melanoma, head and neck, liver or kidney cancer.

V usage is TRBV10-1 and J usage is TRBJ2-1, with 7 bases aligning to TRBD1. There are 14 residues in the CDR3. V dropped 4 bases and J dropped 9; count of bases not matched to a gene: 9. Germline CDR1 WNHNN, CDR2 SYGVQD (reference sequence). Here the CDR3 reads CASSGQGVQGEQFF. The CDR3 region has the DNA TGCGCCAGCAGTGGTCAGGGGGTGCAGGGTGAGCAGTTCTTC.

This clone has more than one count but fewer than ten. The chain uses TRBV14 and TRBJ1-2; D ambiguous. This CDR3 is built from 15 residues. CDR1 is SGHDN and CDR2 is FVKESK in the germline V gene. V lost 0 bases and J 5 bases, leaving 13 bases between the germline ends. Written as DNA, the CDR3 is TGTGCCAGCAGCCAAGATCTGGGAAGTGGTTATGGCTACACCTTC. This sequence encodes CASSQDLGSGYGYTF.

The V gene is TRBV18, the J gene TRBJ2-3, with 8 bases that match TRBD2. This CDR3 spans 15 amino acids. V trimming: 2 bases; J trimming: 0 bases; junction bases outside the gene matches: 1. Germline V gene lookup returns CDR1 KGHSH and CDR2 LQKENI. Here the CDR3 reads CASSPTSGSTDTQYF. The CDR3 nucleotides are TGTGCCAGCTCACCAACTAGCGGAAGCACAGATACGCAGTATTTT.

The chain combines TRBV7-9 with TRBJ1-1; no reliable D call. Per the germline V gene, CDR1 is SEHNR and CDR2 is FQNEAQ (reference sequence). The V end lost 2 bases, the J end lost 0 bases, and 7 bases lay between the germline ends. The CDR3 length is 14 residues. The chain's CDR3 is CASSLSGMNTEAFF. The CDR3 DNA follows: TGTGCCAGCAGCTTAAGCGGGATGAACACTGAAGCTTTCTTT.

By share, this clone counts as medium-sized. This rearrangement joins TRBV11-3 to TRBJ2-1; 11 bases are shared with TRBD2. Germline V gives CDR1 SGHNT, CDR2 YENEEA. This CDR3 region has 17 residues. J gave up 4 bases and V 1 base, and 6 bases lay outside the gene matches. In DNA, the CDR3 is TGTGCCAGCAGCTTAGGAGTCACTAGCGGGGGTTACAATGAGCAGTTCTTC. This encodes CASSLGVTSGGYNEQFF.

The V gene is TRBV19, the J gene TRBJ2-2; tentatively, D is TRBD1 (6 bases). Trimming removed 4 bases from V and 3 bases from J, with 9 bases in between. The CDR3 covers 14 residues. CDR1 is LNHDA and CDR2 is SQIVND in the germline V gene (reference sequence). Here the CDR3 DNA reads TGTGCCAGTAGTACTACAGGGTACACCGGGGAGCTGTTTTTT. It yields the protein CASSTTGYTGELFF.

CDR3 protein: CASSSGGFSYEQYF. CDR3 DNA: TGTGCCAGCAGCTCGGGAGGCTTCTCGTACGAGCAGTACTTC. This sequence joins TRBV7-9 and TRBJ2-7, with TRBD2 matching over 7 bases. Losses at the gene ends were 4 bases for V and 4 bases for J; bases not matched to a gene: 7. Looked up from germline, CDR1 is SEHNR and CDR2 is FQNEAQ (reference sequence). There are 14 residues in the CDR3.

V and J are TRBV7-9 and TRBJ2-2; D uncertain. Germline-derived CDR1 and CDR2 are SEHNR and FQNEAQ (reference sequence). The CDR3 sequence is 16 residues long. Trimming took off 2 bases at V and 0 bases at J, with 10 bases between the two ends. For the CDR3, the DNA is TGTGCCAGCAGCTTACTCGGAGCGACGAACACCGGGGAGCTGTTTTTT. Protein sequence: CASSLLGATNTGELFF.

This clone was observed once. The chain employs TRBV30 and TRBJ1-2; D may be TRBD1 (5 bases). The V and J ends lost 5 bases and 4 bases respectively, with 8 bases between them. The CDR3 totals 11 residues. CDR1 is GTSNPN, CDR2 SVGIG, per germline (reference sequence). CDR3 sequence (DNA): TGTGCCTGGGACAGTGGCTATGGCTACACCTTC. Its translation is CAWDSGYGYTF. The full variable domain, with the rest looked up from reference TRBV30 and TRBJ1-2, is SQTIHQWPATLVQPVGSPLSLECTVEGTSNPNLYWYRQAAGRGLQLLFYSVGIGQISSEVPQNLSASRPQDRQFILSSKKLLLSDSGFYLCAWDSGYGYTFGSGTRLTVV.

V and J are TRBV7-9 and TRBJ2-3; 9 bases are a match to TRBD2. Looked up from germline, CDR1 is SEHNR and CDR2 is FQNEAQ (reference sequence). The CDR3 covers 15 residues. V shed 6 bases and J 7 bases; nucleotides not matched to a gene: 11. CDR3 region: CASSPTSGLTNTQYF. Written as DNA, the CDR3 is TGTGCCAGCAGTCCGACTAGCGGCCTAACGAATACGCAGTATTTT. Looking up the rest from reference TRBV7-9 and TRBJ2-3 gives the full variable domain: DTGVSQNPRHKITKRGQNVTFRCDPISEHNRLYWYRQTLGQGPEFLTYFQNEAQLEKSRLLSDRFSAERPKGSFSTLEIQRTEQGDSAMYLCASSPTSGLTNTQYFGPGTRLTVL.

This rearrangement joins TRBV5-6 to TRBJ2-3, with D unresolved. The CDR3 is 13 amino acids. CDR1 SGHDT and CDR2 YYEEEE come from the germline V gene. V was cut by 0 bases and J by 4 bases, with 6 bases left in between. CDR3 protein: CASSLAGPDTQYF. For the CDR3, the DNA is TGTGCCAGCAGCTTGGCCGGCCCAGATACGCAGTATTTT. Based on the CDR3 plus reference TRBV5-6 and TRBJ2-3, the full variable domain is DAGVTQSPTHLIKTRGQQVTLRCSPKSGHDTVSWYQQALGQGPQFIFQYYEEEERQRGNFPDRFSGHQFPNYSSELNVNALLLGDSALYLCASSLAGPDTQYFGPGTRLTVL.

The gene calls are TRBV6-5 and TRBJ2-5; the match to TRBD2 covers 12 bases. The J segment lost 4 bases and the V segment lost 4 bases, leaving 7 bases of the junction unmatched. The length of the CDR3 is 16 residues. The germline V gene has CDR1 MNHEY and CDR2 SVGAGI. CDR3 protein: CASSFASGGATETQYF. As DNA, the CDR3 is TGTGCCAGCAGTTTCGCTAGCGGGGGGGCCACAGAGACCCAGTACTTC.